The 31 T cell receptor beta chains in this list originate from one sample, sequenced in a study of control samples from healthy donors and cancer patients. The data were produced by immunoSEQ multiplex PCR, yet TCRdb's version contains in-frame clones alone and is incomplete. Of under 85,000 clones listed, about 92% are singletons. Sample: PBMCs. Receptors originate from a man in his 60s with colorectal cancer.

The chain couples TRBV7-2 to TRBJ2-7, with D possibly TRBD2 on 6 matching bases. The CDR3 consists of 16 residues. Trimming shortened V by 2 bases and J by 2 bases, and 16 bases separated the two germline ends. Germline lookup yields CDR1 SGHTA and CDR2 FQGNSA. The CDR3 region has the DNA TGTGCCAGCAGCTTAATGACGACTAGTGCTACCTACGAGCAGTACTTC. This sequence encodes CASSLMTTSATYEQYF.

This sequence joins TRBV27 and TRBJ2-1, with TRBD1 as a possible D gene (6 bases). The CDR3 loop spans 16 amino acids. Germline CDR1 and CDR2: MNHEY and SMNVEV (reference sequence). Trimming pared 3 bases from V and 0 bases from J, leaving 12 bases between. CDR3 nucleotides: TGTGCCAGCAGTTTGCGTCAGGGGTCCTCCTACAATGAGCAGTTCTTC. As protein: CASSLRQGSSYNEQFF.

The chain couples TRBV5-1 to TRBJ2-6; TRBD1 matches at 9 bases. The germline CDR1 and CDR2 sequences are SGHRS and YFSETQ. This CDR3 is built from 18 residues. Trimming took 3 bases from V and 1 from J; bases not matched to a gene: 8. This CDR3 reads CASSSPGQGGSGANVLTF. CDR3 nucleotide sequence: TGCGCCAGCAGCTCGCCGGGACAGGGCGGGTCTGGGGCCAACGTCCTGACTTTC.

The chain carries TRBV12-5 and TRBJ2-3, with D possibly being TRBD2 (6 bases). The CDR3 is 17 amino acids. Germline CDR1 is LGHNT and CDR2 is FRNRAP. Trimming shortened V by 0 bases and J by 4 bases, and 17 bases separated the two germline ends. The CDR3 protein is CASGLVPDGGSPDTQYF. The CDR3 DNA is TGTGCTAGTGGTTTGGTACCAGACGGGGGTTCCCCAGATACGCAGTATTTT.

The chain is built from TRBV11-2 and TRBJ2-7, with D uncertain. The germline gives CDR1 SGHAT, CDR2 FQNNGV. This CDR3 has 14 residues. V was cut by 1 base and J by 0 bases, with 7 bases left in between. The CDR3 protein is CASSLGLGSYEQYF. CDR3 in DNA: TGTGCCAGCAGCTTAGGACTGGGCTCCTACGAGCAGTACTTC. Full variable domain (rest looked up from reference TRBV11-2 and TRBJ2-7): EAGVAQSPRYKIIEKRQSVAFWCNPISGHATLYWYQQILGQGPKLLIQFQNNGVVDDSQLPKDRFSAERLKGVDSTLKIQPAKLEDSAVYLCASSLGLGSYEQYFGPGTRLTVT.

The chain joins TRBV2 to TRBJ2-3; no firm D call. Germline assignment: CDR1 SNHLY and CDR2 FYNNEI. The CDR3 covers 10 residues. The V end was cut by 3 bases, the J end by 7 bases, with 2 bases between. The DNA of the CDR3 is TGTGCCAGCAGTGAGAATACGCAGTATTTT. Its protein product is CASSENTQYF.

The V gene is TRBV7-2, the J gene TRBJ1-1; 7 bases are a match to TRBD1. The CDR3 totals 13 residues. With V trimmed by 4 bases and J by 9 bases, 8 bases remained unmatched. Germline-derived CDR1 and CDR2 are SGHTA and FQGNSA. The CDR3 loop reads CASSSPGGVQAFF. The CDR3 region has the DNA TGTGCCAGCAGCTCCCCAGGGGGAGTGCAAGCTTTCTTT.

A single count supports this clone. The DNA of the CDR3 is TGTGCCAGCTCCCTTTTACATAGATTGGGAGCTTTCTTT. Its translation: CASSLLHRLGAFF. The rearrangement joins TRBV6-6 to TRBJ1-1; D unclear. The CDR3 has 13 residues. Germline lookup yields CDR1 MNHNY and CDR2 SVGAGI (reference sequence). V lost 8 bases and J lost 10, with 20 bases in between.

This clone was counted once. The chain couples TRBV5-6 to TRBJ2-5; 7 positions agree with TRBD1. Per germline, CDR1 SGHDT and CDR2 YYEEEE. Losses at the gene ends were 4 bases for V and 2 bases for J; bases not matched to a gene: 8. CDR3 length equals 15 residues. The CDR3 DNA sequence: TGTGCCAGCAGCCGGCTCGGGACAGATCAAGAGACCCAGTACTTC. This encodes CASSRLGTDQETQYF.

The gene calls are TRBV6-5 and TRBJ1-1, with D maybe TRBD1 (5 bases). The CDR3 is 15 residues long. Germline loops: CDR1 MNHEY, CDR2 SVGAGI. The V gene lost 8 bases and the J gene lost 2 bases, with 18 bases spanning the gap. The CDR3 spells CASGIPGPTNTEAFF. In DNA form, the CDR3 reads TGTGCCAGCGGGATCCCGGGGCCTACCAACACTGAAGCTTTCTTT.

DNA of the CDR3: TGTGCCAGCAGCTTACAGGACAGTCCCTACAATGAGCAGTTCTTC. This translates into CASSLQDSPYNEQFF. This chain joins TRBV7-6 and TRBJ2-1; maybe TRBD1 (6 bases). V gave up 2 bases and J gave up 2 bases, with 10 bases separating them. Germline CDR1 reads SGHVS; CDR2 reads FNYEAQ. The CDR3 covers 15 residues.

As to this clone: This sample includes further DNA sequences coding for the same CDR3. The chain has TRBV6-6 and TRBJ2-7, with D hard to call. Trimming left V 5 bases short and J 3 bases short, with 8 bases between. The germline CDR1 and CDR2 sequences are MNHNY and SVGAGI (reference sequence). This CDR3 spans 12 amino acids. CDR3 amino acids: CASSPAVYEQYF. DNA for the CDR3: TGTGCCAGCAGTCCTGCCGTCTACGAGCAGTACTTC.

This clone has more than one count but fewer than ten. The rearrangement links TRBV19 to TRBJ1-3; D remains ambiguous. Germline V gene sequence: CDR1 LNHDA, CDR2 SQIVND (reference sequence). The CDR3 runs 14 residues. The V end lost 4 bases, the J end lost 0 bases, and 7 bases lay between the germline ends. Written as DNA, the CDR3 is TGTGCCAGTAGTACACTTAACTCTGGAAACACCATATATTTT. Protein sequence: CASSTLNSGNTIYF.

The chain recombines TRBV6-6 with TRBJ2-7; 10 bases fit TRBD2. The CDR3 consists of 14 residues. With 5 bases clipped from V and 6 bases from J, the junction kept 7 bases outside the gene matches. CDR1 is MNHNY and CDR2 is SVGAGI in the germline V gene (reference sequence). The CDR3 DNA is TGTGCCAGCAGTCCCAGCGGGGGGGCGGGCGAGCAGTACTTC. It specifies CASSPSGGAGEQYF.

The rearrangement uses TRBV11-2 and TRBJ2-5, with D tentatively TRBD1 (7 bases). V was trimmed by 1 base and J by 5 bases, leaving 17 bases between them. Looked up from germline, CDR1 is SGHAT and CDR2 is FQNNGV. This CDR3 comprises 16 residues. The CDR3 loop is CASSLVGLRGAETQYF. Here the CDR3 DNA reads TGTGCCAGCAGCTTAGTGGGACTCAGGGGGGCGGAGACCCAGTACTTC.

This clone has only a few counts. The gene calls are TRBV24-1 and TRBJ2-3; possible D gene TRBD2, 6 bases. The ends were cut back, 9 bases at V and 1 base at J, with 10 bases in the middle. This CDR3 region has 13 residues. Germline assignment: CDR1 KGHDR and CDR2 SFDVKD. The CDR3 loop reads CATGRGGTDTQYF. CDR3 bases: TGTGCCACCGGGCGGGGAGGCACAGATACGCAGTATTTT.

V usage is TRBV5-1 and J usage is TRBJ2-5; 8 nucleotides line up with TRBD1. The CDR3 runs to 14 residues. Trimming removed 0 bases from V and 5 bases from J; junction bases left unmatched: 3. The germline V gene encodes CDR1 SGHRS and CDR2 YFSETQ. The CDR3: CASSLAGQGETQYF. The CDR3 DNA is TGCGCCAGCAGCTTGGCCGGACAGGGCGAGACCCAGTACTTC. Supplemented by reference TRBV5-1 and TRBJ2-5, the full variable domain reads KAGVTQTPRYLIKTRGQQVTLSCSPISGHRSVSWYQQTPGQGLQFLFEYFSETQRNKGNFPGRFSGRQFSNSRSEMNVSTLELGDSALYLCASSLAGQGETQYFGPGTRLLVL.

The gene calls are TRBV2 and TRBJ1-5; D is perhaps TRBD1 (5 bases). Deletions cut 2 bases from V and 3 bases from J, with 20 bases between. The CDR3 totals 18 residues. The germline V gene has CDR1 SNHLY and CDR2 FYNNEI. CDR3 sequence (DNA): TGTGCCAGCAGTGAAACTATAAGGGCAGGGTGGGTCAATCAGCCCCAGCATTTT. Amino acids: CASSETIRAGWVNQPQHF.

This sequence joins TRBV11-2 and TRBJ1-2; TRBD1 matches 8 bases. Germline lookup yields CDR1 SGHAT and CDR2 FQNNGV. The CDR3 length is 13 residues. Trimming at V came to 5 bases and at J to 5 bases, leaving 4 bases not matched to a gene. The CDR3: CASSRTGIYGYTF. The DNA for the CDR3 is TGTGCCAGCAGCCGGACAGGGATATATGGCTACACCTTC. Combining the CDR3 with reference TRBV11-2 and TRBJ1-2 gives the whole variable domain EAGVAQSPRYKIIEKRQSVAFWCNPISGHATLYWYQQILGQGPKLLIQFQNNGVVDDSQLPKDRFSAERLKGVDSTLKIQPAKLEDSAVYLCASSRTGIYGYTFGSGTRLTVV.

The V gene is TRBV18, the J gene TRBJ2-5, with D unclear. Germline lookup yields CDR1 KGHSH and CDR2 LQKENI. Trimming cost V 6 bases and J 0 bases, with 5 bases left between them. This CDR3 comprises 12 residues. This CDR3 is CASSLDQETQYF. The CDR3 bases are TGTGCCAGCTCGCTCGACCAAGAGACCCAGTACTTC.

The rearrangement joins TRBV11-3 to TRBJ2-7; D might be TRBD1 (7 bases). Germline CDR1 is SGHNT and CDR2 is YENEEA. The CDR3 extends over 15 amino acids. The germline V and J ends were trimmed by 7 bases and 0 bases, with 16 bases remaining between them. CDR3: CASTRDQGGSYEQYF. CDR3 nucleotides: TGTGCCAGCACAAGAGACCAGGGGGGCTCCTACGAGCAGTACTTC.

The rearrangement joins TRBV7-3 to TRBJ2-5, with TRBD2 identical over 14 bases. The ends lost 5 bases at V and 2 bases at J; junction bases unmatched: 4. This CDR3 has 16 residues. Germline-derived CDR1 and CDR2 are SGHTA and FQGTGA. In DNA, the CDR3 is TGTGCCAGCAGCCTCGGGACTAGCGGGGGACAAGAGACCCAGTACTTC. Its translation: CASSLGTSGGQETQYF.

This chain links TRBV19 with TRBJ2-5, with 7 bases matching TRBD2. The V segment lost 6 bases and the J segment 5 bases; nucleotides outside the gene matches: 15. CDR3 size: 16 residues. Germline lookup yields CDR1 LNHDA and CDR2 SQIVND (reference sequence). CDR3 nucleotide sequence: TGTGCCAGTAGCCCCCCCCGCCGAGCGGGGCGGGAGACCCAGTACTTC. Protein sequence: CASSPPRRAGRETQYF. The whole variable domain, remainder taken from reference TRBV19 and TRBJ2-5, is DGGITQSPKYLFRKEGQNVTLSCEQNLNHDAMYWYRQDPGQGLRLIYYSQIVNDFQKGDIAEGYSVSREKKESFPLTVTSAQKNPTAFYLCASSPPRRAGRETQYFGPGTRLLVL.

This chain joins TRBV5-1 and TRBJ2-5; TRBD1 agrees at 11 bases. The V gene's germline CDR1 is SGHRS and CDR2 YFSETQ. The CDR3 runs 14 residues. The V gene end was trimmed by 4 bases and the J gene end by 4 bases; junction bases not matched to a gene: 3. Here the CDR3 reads CASSAGTGGETQYF. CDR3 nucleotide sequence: TGCGCCAGCAGCGCGGGGACAGGGGGAGAGACCCAGTACTTC.

CDR3 amino acids: CASSQDRLVGTGELFF. The CDR3 coding sequence is TGCGCCAGCAGCCAAGATAGATTAGTGGGCACCGGGGAGCTGTTTTTT. The chain couples TRBV4-1 to TRBJ2-2; unclear D gene. The CDR3 is made up of 16 amino acids. CDR1 MGHRA and CDR2 YSYEKL come from the germline V gene. The ends were cut back, 0 bases at V and 4 bases at J, with 12 bases in the middle.

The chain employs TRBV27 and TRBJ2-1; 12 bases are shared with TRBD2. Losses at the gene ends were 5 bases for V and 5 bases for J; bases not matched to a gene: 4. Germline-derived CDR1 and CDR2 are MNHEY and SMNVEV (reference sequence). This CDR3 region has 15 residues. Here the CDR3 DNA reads TGTGCCAGCAGTCTAGCGGGGGGGCCGAACAATGAGCAGTTCTTC. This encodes CASSLAGGPNNEQFF.

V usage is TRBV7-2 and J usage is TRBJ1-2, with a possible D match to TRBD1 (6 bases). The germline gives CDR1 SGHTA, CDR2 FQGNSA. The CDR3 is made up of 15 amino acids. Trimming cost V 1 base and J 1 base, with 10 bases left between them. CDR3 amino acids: CASSLGGAVNYGYTF. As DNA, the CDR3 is TGTGCCAGCAGCTTAGGGGGGGCGGTTAACTATGGCTACACCTTC.

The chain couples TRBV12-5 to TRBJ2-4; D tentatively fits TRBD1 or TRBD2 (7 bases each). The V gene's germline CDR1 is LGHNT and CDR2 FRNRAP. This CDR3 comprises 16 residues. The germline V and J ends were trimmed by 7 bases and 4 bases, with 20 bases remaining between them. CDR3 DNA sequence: TGTGCTAGTGCCTCTGGAGCGGGACAGAGGAAAAACATTCAGTACTTC. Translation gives CASASGAGQRKNIQYF.

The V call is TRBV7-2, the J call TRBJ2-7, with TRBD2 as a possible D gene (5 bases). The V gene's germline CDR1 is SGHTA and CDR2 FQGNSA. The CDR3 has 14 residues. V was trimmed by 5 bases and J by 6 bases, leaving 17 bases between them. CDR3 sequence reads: CASSTGFYGVEQYF. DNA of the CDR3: TGTGCCAGCAGCACGGGATTCTATGGGGTCGAGCAGTACTTC.

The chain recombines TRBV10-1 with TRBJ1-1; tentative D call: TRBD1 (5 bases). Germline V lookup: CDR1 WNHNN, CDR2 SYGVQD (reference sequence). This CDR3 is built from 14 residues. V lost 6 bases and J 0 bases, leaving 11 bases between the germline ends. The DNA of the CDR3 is TGCGCCAGCAGGGTGACAGAGTTGAACACTGAAGCTTTCTTT. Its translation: CASRVTELNTEAFF.

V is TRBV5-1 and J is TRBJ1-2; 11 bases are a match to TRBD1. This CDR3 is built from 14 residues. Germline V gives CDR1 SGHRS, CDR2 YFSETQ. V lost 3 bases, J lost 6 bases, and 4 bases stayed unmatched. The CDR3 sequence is CASSSRTGGHGYTF. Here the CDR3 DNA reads TGCGCCAGCAGCTCCAGGACAGGGGGCCATGGCTACACCTTC.